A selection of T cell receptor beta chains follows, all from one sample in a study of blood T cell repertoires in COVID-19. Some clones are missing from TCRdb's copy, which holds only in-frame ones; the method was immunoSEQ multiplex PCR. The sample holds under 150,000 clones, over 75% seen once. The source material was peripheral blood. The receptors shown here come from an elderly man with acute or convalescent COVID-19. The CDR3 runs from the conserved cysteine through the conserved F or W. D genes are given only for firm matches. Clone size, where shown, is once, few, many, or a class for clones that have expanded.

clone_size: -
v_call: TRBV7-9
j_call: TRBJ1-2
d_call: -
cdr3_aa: CASSPSGFYGYTF
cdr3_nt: TGTGCCAGCAGCCCCTCCGGGTTCTATGGCTACACCTTC

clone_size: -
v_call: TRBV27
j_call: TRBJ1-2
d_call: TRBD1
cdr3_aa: CASSLSGQGVGDYTF
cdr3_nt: TGTGCCAGCAGTTTATCGGGACAGGGCGTCGGTGACTACACCTTC

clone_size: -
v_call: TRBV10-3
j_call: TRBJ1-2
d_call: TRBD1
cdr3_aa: CATPRDSNLDYGYTF
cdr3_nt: TGTGCCACACCTAGGGACAGCAACTTAGACTATGGCTACACCTTC

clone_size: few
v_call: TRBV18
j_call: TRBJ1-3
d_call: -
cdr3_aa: CASAETETGNTIYF
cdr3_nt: TGTGCCAGCGCCGAAACAGAAACTGGAAACACCATATATTTT

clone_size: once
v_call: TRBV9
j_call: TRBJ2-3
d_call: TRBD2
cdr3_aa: CASSVSGGADTQYF
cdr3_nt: TGTGCCAGCAGCGTCTCGGGGGGAGCAGATACGCAGTATTTT

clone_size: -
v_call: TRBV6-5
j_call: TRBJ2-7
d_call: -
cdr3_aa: CASSYFSSYEQYF
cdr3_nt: TGTGCCAGCAGTTACTTCAGCTCCTACGAGCAGTACTTC

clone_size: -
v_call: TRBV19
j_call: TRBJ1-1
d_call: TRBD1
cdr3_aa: CASSLQQGGPTEAFF
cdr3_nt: TGTGCCAGTAGTCTGCAACAGGGGGGACCCACTGAAGCTTTCTTT

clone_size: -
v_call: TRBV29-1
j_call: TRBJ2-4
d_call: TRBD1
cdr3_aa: CSVGGDRDIQYF
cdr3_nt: TGCAGCGTTGGGGGGGACAGGGACATTCAGTACTTC

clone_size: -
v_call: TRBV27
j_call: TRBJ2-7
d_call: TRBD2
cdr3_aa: CASSSGTTSGEQYF
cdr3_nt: TGTGCCAGCAGTTCCGGGACTACCTCCGGCGAGCAGTACTTC

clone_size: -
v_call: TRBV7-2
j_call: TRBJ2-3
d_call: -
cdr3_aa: CASSLGGVGADTQYF
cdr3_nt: TGTGCCAGCAGCTTAGGCGGGGTTGGCGCAGATACGCAGTATTTT

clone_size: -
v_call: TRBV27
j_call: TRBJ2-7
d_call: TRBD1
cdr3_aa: CASSLWGQDYEQYF
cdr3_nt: TGTGCCAGCAGTTTATGGGGACAGGACTACGAGCAGTACTTC

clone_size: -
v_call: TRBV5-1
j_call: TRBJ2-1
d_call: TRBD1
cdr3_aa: CASSLAGTGASFDEQFF
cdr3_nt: TGCGCCAGCAGCTTGGCCGGGACAGGGGCGTCCTTCGATGAGCAGTTCTTC

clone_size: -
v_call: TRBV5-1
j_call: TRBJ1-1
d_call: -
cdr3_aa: CASSPWALSTEAFF
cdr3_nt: TGCGCCAGCAGTCCCTGGGCTTTGAGCACTGAAGCTTTCTTT

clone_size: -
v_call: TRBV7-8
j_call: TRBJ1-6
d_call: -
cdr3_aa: CASSPHRDSPLHF
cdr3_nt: TGTGCCAGCAGCCCCCACAGGGATTCACCCCTCCACTTT

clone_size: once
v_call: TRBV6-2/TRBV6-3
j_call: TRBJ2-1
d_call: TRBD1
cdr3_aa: CASSPGQGAYIEQFF
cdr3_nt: TGTGCCAGCAGCCCGGGGCAGGGGGCGTATATTGAGCAGTTCTTC

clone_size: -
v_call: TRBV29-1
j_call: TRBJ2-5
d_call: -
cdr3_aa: CSVEAHQETQYF
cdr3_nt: TGCAGCGTTGAGGCACATCAAGAGACCCAGTACTTC

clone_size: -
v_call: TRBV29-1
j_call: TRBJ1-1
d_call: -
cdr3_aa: CSVWVGLTEAFF
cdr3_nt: TGCAGCGTCTGGGTCGGGTTGACTGAAGCTTTCTTT

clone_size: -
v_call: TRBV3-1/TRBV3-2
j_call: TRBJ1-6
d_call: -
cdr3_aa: CASSPGQINSPLHF
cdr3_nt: TGTGCCAGCAGTCCCGGACAGATAAATTCACCCCTCCACTTT

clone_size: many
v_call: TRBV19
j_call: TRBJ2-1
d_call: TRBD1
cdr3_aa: CASSTTGVSYNEQFF
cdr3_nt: TGTGCCAGTAGTACCACAGGGGTCTCCTACAATGAGCAGTTCTTC

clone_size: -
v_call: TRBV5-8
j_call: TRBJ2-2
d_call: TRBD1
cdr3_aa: CASSLRQGNTGELFF
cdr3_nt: TGTGCCAGCAGCTTGAGACAGGGGAACACCGGGGAGCTGTTTTTT

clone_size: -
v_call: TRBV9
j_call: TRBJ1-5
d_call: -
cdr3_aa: CASSPHEGGNQPQHF
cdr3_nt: TGTGCCAGCAGCCCCCATGAAGGGGGAAATCAGCCCCAGCATTTT

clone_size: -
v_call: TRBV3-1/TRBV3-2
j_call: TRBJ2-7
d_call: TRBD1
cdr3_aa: CASSQLTGSSYEQYF
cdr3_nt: TGTGCCAGCAGCCAATTGACAGGGAGCTCCTACGAGCAGTACTTC

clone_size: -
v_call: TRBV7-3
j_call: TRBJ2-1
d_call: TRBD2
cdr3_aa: CASSSSGGAGYNEQFF
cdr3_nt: TGTGCCAGCAGCTCCTCGGGAGGGGCTGGCTACAATGAGCAGTTCTTC

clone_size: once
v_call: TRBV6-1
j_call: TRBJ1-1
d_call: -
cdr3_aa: CASSEDLGRSYEAFF
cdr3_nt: TGTGCCAGCAGTGAAGATCTGGGCAGATCTTATGAAGCTTTCTTT

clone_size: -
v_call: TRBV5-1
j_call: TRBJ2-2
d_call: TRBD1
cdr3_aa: CASNPTGDALSTGELFF
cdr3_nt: TGCGCCAGCAACCCGACAGGGGATGCCTTGAGTACCGGGGAGCTGTTTTTT

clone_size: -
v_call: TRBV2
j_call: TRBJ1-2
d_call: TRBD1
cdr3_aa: CASSEQGVRYGYTF
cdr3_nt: TGTGCCAGCAGTGAACAGGGGGTCAGATATGGCTACACCTTC

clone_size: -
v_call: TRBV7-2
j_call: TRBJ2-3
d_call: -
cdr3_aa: CASSQRGGRIPTDTQYF
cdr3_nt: TGTGCCAGCAGCCAGAGGGGTGGGAGGATCCCCACAGATACGCAGTATTTT

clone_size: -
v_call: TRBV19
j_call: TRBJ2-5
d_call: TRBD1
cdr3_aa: CASSTSWDRVQETQYF
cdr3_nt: TGTGCCAGTAGCACCTCCTGGGACAGAGTCCAAGAGACCCAGTACTTC

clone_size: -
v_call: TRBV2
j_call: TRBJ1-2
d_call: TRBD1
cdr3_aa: CASSGGPGQRNYGYTF
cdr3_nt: TGTGCCAGCAGTGGTGGCCCGGGACAGAGAAACTATGGCTACACCTTC

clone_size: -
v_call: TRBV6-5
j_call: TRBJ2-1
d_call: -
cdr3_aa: CASSSGVAYNEQFF
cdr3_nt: TGTGCCAGCAGCTCGGGAGTAGCATACAATGAGCAGTTCTTC

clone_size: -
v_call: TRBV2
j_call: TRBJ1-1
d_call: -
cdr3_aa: CASSERGAGGTEAFF
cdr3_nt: TGTGCCAGCAGTGAACGGGGGGCTGGGGGCACTGAAGCTTTCTTT

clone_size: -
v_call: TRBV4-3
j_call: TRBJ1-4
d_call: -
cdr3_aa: CASSQEGAAANEKLFF
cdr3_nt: TGCGCCAGCAGCCAAGAGGGGGCCGCGGCTAATGAAAAACTGTTTTTT

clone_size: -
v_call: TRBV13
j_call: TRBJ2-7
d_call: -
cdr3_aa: CASSLGVGITHLTYEQYF
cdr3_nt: TGTGCCAGCAGCTTGGGTGTCGGGATAACTCACTTGACCTACGAGCAGTACTTC

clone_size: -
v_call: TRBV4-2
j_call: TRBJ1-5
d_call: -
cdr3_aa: CASSQDGDRFDQPQHF
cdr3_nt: TGTGCCAGCAGCCAAGATGGCGACAGGTTCGATCAGCCCCAGCATTTT

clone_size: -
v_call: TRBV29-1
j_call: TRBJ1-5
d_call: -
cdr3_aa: CSVEDRAGQPQHF
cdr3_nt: TGCAGCGTTGAAGATCGGGCGGGGCAGCCCCAGCATTTT

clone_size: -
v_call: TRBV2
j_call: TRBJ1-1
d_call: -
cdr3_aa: CASSDFWAGASTEAFF
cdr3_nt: TGTGCCAGCAGCGACTTCTGGGCGGGGGCTAGCACTGAAGCTTTCTTT

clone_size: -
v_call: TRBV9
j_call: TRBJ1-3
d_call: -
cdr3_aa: CASSGGGAGGNTIYF
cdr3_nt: TGTGCCAGCAGCGGTGGGGGGGCTGGAGGAAACACCATATATTTT

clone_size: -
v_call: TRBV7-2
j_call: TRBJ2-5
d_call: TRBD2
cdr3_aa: CASSPRLGLAGPAQYF
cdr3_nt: TGTGCCAGCAGCCCACGCCTGGGACTAGCGGGGCCCGCCCAGTACTTC

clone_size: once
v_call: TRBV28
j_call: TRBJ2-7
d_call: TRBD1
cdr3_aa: CASSFPSGTGGSEQYF
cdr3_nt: TGTGCCAGCAGTTTCCCCTCCGGGACAGGGGGCTCCGAGCAGTACTTC

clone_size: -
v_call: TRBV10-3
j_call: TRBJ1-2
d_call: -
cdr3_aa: CAISEMGGYGYTF
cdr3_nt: TGTGCCATCAGTGAAATGGGGGGCTATGGCTACACCTTC

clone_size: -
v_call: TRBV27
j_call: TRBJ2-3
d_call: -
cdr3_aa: CASSRQQGTDTQYF
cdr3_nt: TGTGCCAGCAGCCGACAACAGGGCACAGATACGCAGTATTTT

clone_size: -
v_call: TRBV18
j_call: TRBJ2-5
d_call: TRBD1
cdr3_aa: CASSFGTGDQETQYF
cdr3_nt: TGTGCCAGCTCTTTCGGGACAGGGGATCAAGAGACCCAGTACTTC

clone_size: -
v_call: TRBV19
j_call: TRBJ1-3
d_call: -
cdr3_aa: CASSISALTGNTIYF
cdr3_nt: TGTGCCAGTAGTATAAGCGCTCTTACTGGAAACACCATATATTTT

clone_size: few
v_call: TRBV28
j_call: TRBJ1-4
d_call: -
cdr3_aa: CASSSQQGNNEKLFF
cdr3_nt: TGTGCCAGCAGTTCCCAACAGGGAAATAATGAAAAACTGTTTTTT

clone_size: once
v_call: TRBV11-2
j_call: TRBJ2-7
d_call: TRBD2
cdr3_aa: CASSKRGGLAGVTYEQYF
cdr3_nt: TGTGCCAGCAGCAAAAGAGGCGGGCTAGCGGGAGTTACCTACGAGCAGTACTTC

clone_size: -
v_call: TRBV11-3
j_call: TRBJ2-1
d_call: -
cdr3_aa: CASSLGLANEQFF
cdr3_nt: TGTGCCAGCAGCCTTGGGCTAGCCAATGAGCAGTTCTTC

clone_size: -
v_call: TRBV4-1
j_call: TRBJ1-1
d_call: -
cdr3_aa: CASSQPQGITEAFF
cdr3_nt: TGCGCCAGCAGCCAACCGCAGGGGATCACTGAAGCTTTCTTT

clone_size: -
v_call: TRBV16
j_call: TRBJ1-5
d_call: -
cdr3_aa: CASSQSSPGGSNQPQHF
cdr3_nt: TGTGCCAGCAGCCAATCTAGCCCGGGAGGCAGCAATCAGCCCCAGCATTTT

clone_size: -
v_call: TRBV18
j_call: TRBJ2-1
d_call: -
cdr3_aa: CASSPGTGDSYNEQFF
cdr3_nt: TGTGCCAGCTCGCCCGGGACGGGAGACTCCTACAATGAGCAGTTCTTC

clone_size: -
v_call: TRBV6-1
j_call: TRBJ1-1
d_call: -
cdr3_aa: CASSERVWGPPMNTEAFF
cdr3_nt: TGTGCCAGCAGTGAAAGAGTCTGGGGGCCGCCAATGAACACTGAAGCTTTCTTT

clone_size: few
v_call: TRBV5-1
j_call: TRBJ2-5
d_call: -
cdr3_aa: CASSHKGGTEETQYF
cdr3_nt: TGCGCCAGCAGCCACAAGGGAGGAACTGAAGAGACCCAGTACTTC

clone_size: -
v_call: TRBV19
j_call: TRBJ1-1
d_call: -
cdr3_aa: CASSIGGANTEAFF
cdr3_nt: TGTGCCAGTAGTATAGGCGGGGCCAACACTGAAGCTTTCTTT

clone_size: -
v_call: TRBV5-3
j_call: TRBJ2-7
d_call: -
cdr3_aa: CARSFLGLRAHEQYF
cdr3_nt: TGTGCCAGAAGCTTTCTGGGACTCCGGGCGCACGAGCAGTACTTC

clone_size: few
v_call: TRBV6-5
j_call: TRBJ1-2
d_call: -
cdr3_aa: CASVSGNYGYTF
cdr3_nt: TGTGCCAGCGTATCAGGGAACTATGGCTACACCTTC